What follows is one TCR beta chain and its context. The antigen this receptor binds is unknown. No much larger clone exists at a distance of one base, and base qualities are not known. The record originates from a study of OX40 agonist ivuxolimab in advanced cancers. Background on the whole study: Ivuxolimab was an agonistic, fully human IgG2 monoclonal antibody directed against OX40 (CD134), a costimulatory receptor. Intravenous ivuxolimab was administered to patients every 2 weeks at six dose levels: 0.01, 0.1, 0.3, 1.5, 3 and 10 mg/kg. Of the 50 or so patients in dose escalation, 19 had hepatocellular carcinoma, some 15 had melanoma, 9 had renal cell carcinoma and 9 had head and neck cancer. In the dose-escalation cohort, 82.7% of patients were male, and the mean age was approximately 60 years, with a range of about 23 to 80. Patients were allowed to have had prior anti-PD-1, anti-PD-L1 or anti-CTLA-4 therapy, and around 37% of the dose-escalation patients had previously received checkpoint inhibitors. Partial responses occurred in three dose-escalation patients, of whom one had hepatocellular carcinoma and two had cutaneous melanoma. Peripheral TCRbeta sequencing aimed to test whether ivuxolimab altered TCR sequence diversity and caused clonal T-cell expansion. The paper reports the monotherapy dose-escalation portion (N of about 51 patients) of the phase I ivuxolimab trial.

Genomic DNA was extracted from sorted cells for sequencing of the TCRbeta CDR3 region. The immunoSEQ Assay was used for sequencing of TCRbeta CDR3 regions. TCRdb mirrors the immuneACCESS table, restricted to in-frame sequences. Some clones are absent from its copies; in checked studies, under half trace to an unresolved V gene, and the reason for the others is unknown. In all, the sample holds roughly 100,000 clones, and around four fifths of those were seen once. 1.1% of the sample is held by the ten biggest clonotypes. Patients with autoimmune disease history or receiving systemic immunosuppression were excluded from the trial. Peripheral blood for TCR sequencing was collected from all dose cohorts at baseline, on cycle 4 day 1, and on cycle 7 day 1. The samples were drawn from a first-in-human, open-label, multicenter phase I dose-escalation trial of ivuxolimab. Adults with locally advanced or metastatic melanoma, renal cell carcinoma, hepatocellular carcinoma or head and neck squamous cell carcinoma were enrolled in the trial. Before TCR sequencing, CD4+ T cells and CD8+ T cells were sorted from peripheral blood as separate populations.

Broad study findings and their caveats: After ivuxolimab, CD8+ T cells had more expanded clones than CD4+ T cells on average. In the 0.1-3.0 mg/kg groups, partial responders had among the lowest normalized peripheral clonal expansion, particularly in CD8+ T cells. Clonal expansion of both CD4+ and CD8+ blood T cells was observed from baseline to week 6 at doses 0.1 to 3.0 mg/kg. Low levels of normalized T-cell clonal expansion were also seen in some patients who did not respond. Which antigens the clonally expanded peripheral T cells were specific for was not determined.

Its CDR3 holds 13 amino acids, cysteine through phenylalanine. Only the CDR3 part of the read is kept: 39 bases, read in frame from the first base. V lost 6 bases and J lost 5 bases; the stretch between them is 11 bases long. CDR1 MNHNS and CDR2 SASEGT were looked up in the germline V gene. This sample comprised CD4+ or CD8+ T cells sorted from blood, obtained in a trial of the OX40 agonist ivuxolimab. This TCR was recovered from an adult with an advanced solid tumor such as melanoma, head and neck, liver or kidney cancer. Recombination connected TRBV6-1 to TRBJ2-1, with TRBD1 tentatively as D gene (5 bases match). Here the CDR3 is given as CASRGTGNNEQFF. The bases read TGTGCCAGCAGAGGAACAGGAAACAATGAGCAGTTCTTC.